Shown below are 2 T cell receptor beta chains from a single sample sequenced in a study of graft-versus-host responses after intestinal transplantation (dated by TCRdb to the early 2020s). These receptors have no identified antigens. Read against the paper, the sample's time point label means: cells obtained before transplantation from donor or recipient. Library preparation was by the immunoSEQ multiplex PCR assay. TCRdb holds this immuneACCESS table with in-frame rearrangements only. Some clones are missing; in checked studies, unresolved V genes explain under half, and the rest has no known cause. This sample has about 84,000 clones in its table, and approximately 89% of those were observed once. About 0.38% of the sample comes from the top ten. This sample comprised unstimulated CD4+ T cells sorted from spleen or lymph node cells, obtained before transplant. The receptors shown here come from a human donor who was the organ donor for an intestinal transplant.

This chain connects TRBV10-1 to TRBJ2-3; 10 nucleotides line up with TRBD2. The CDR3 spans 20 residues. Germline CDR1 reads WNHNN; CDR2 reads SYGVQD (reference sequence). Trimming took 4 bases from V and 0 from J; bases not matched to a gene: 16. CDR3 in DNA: TGCGCCAGCAGTGTCCGGGATAGCGGGAGGTTCCCCTCTAGCACAGATACGCAGTATTTT. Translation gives CASSVRDSGRFPSSTDTQYF.

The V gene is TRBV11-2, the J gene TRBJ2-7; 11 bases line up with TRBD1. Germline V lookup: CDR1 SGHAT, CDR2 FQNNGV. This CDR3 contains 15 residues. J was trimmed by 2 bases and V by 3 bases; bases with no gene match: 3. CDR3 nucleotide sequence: TGTGCCAGCAGCTTCCCGGGACAGGGGGCCTACGAGCAGTACTTC. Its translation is CASSFPGQGAYEQYF.